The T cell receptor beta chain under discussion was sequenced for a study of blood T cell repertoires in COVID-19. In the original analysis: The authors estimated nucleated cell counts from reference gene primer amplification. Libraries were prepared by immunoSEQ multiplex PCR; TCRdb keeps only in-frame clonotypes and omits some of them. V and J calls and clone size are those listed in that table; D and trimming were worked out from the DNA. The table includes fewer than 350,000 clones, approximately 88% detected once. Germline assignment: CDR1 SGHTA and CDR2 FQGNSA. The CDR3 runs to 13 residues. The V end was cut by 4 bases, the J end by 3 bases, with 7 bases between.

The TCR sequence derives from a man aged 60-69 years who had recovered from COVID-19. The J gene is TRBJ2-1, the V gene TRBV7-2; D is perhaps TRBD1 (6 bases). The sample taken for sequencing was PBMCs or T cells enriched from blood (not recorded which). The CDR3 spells CASSSDSYNEQFF. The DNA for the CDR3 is TGTGCCAGCAGCTCGGACAGCTACAATGAGCAGTTCTTC.